What follows describes a single T cell receptor beta chain. Its target is unknown. This specimen comes from a study of OX40 agonist ivuxolimab in advanced cancers. As for the study in general: Patients were under 90% male with ages roughly 20 to 90, mean roughly 64. It was permissible to have had prior anti-PD-1, anti-PD-L1 or anti-CTLA-4 therapy, and 40% had some. There were three patients with partial responses, one having hepatocellular carcinoma and two cutaneous melanoma. Study results and limitations: Antigen specificity was not determined for the expanded peripheral T cells.

The CDR3 sequence is 19 residues long. V was pared by 2 bases and J by 4 bases, with 15 bases of the junction left unmatched. Per the germline V gene, CDR1 is LGHNA and CDR2 is YSLEER. Some clones are missing from TCRdb's copy, which holds only in-frame ones; the method was immunoSEQ multiplex PCR. Of fewer than 20,000 clones listed, 85% to 95% were seen once; the top ten hold roughly 7.6%. This receptor was taken from an adult with an advanced solid tumor such as melanoma, head and neck, liver or kidney cancer. The V call is TRBV4-3, the J call TRBJ2-3; 10 positions agree with TRBD2. The sequences come from CD4+ or CD8+ T cells sorted from blood, collected in a trial of the OX40 agonist ivuxolimab. The CDR3 loop is CASSQPSGGAAGPADTQYF. CDR3 coding DNA: TGCGCCAGCAGCCAACCCAGCGGGGGGGCCGCAGGTCCCGCAGATACGCAGTATTTT.